The sequence of this TCR beta chain was determined in a study of Graves' ophthalmopathy and Graves' hyperthyroidism. Study details: Peripheral blood (taken before any treatment) was collected at initial diagnosis.

This CDR3 contains 15 residues. The germline V and J ends were trimmed by 2 bases and 5 bases, with 15 bases remaining between them. CDR1 MNHEY and CDR2 SVGAGI come from the germline V gene. Orbital computed tomography and thyroid ultrasound, along with TRAb, serum thyroxine and clinical symptoms, underpinned diagnosis. Fresh peripheral blood (around 10 ml) yielded the PBMCs. Study-level findings and limits: Prediction of ophthalmopathy progression reached around 71% sensitivity and nearly 75% specificity.

This clonotype turned up a few times. Its antigen is not identified. Beta-chain TCR CDR3 regions were amplified from RNA transcripts. The authors performed first-round RT-PCR with HTBI primers and then a second-round multiplex PCR. TCRdb used MiXCR to reprocess the multiplex PCR reads, holding one entry per CDR3 protein. The sample contains over 500,000 distinct CDR3 sequences, 22% of which appear only once. The rearrangement joins TRBV6-5 to TRBJ1-2; D call uncertain. The TCR comes from a woman aged 18-29 years with stable Graves' hyperthyroidism. Some clones in this sample may be carry-over from other donors' samples. Sequencing input: peripheral blood. Here the CDR3 DNA reads TGTGCCAGCAGTTACCATCTGGGCTCGGGGTATGGCTACACCTTC. Its protein is CASSYHLGSGYGYTF.